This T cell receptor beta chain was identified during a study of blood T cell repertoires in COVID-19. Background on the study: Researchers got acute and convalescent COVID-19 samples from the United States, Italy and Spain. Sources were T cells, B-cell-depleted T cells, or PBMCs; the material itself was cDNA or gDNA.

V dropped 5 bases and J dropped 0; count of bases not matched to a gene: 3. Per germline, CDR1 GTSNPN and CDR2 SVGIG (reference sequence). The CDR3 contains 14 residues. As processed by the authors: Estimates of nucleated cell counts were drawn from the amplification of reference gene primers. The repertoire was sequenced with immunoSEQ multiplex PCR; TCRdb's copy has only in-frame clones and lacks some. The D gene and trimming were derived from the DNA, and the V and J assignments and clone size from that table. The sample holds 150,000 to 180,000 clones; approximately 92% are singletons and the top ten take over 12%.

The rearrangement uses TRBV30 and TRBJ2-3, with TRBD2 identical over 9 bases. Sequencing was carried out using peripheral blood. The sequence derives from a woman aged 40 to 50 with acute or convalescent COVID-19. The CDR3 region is CAWSSGRSTDTQYF. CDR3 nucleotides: TGTGCCTGGTCCAGCGGGAGGAGCACAGATACGCAGTATTTT.